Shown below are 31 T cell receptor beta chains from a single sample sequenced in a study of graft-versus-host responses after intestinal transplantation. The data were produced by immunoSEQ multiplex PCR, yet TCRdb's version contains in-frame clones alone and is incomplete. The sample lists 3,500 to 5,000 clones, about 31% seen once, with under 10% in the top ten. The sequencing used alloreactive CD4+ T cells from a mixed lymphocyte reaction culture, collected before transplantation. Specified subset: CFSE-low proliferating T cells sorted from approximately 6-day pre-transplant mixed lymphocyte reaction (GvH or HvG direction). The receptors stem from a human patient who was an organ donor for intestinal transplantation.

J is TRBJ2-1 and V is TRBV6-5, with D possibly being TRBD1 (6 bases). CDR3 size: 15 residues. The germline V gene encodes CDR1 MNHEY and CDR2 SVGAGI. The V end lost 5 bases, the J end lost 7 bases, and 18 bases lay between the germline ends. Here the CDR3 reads CASSVTGYKENEQFF. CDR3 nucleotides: TGTGCCAGCAGTGTTACAGGGTATAAGGAGAATGAGCAGTTCTTC.

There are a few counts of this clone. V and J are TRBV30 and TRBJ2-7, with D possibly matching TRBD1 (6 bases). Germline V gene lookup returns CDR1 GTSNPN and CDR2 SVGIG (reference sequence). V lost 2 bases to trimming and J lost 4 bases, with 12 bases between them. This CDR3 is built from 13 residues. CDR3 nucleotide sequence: TGTGCCTGGAGTCCAGACAGGAGGTACGAGCAGTACTTC. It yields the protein CAWSPDRRYEQYF.

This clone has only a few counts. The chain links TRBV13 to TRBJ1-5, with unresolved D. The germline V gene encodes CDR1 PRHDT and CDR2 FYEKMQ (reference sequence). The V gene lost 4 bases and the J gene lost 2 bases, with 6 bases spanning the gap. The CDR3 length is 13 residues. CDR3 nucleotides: TGTGCCAGCAGCTCGGACCGCAATCAGCCCCAGCATTTT. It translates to CASSSDRNQPQHF. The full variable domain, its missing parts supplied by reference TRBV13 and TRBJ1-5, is AAGVIQSPRHLIKEKRETATLKCYPIPRHDTVYWYQQGPGQDPQFLISFYEKMQSDKGSIPDRFSAQQFSDYHSELNMSSLELGDSALYFCASSSDRNQPQHFGDGTRLSIL.

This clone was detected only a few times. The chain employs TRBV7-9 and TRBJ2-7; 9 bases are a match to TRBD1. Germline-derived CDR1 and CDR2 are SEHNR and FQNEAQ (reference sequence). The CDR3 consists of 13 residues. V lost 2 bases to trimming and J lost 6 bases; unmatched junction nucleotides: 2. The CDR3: CASSLLTGGEQYF. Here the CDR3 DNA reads TGTGCCAGCAGCTTACTGACAGGGGGCGAGCAGTACTTC.

CDR3 loop: CASSLGRRRQETQYF. The CDR3 DNA reads as TGTGCCAGCAGCTTAGGTCGGCGGCGTCAAGAGACCCAGTACTTC. The chain recombines TRBV7-2 with TRBJ2-5; D gene ambiguous. With 1 base removed from V and 2 bases from J, the gap between germline ends came to 11 bases. The germline gives CDR1 SGHTA, CDR2 FQGNSA. The CDR3 is 15 residues long. Together with reference TRBV7-2 and TRBJ2-5, the CDR3 gives the full variable domain: GAGVSQSPSNKVTEKGKDVELRCDPISGHTALYWYRQSLGQGLEFLIYFQGNSAPDKSGLPSDRFSAERTGGSVSTLTIQRTQQEDSAVYLCASSLGRRRQETQYFGPGTRLLVL.

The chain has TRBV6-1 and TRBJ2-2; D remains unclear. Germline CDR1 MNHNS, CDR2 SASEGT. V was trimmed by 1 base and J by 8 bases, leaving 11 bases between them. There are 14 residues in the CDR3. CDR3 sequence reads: CASSEGLRSGELFF. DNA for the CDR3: TGTGCCAGCAGTGAAGGTCTCAGGTCGGGGGAGCTGTTTTTT.

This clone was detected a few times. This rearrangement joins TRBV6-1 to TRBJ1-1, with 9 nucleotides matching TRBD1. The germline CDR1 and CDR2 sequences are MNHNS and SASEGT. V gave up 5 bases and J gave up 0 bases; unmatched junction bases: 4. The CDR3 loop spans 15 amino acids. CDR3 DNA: TGTGCCAGCAGTAAGGGACAGGGCATGAACACTGAAGCTTTCTTT. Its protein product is CASSKGQGMNTEAFF.

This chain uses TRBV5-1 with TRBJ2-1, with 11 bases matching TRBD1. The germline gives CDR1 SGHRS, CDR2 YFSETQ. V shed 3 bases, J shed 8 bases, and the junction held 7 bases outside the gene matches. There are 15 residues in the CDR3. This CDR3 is CASSSDRGLMYEQFF. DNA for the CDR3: TGCGCCAGCAGCTCGGACAGGGGGCTTATGTATGAGCAGTTCTTC.

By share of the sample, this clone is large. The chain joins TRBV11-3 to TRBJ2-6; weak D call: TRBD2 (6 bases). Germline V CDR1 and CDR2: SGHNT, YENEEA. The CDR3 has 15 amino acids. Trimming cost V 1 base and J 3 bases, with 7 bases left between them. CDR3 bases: TGTGCCAGCAGCTTAGTCGGGGGTGGGGCCAACGTCCTGACTTTC. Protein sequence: CASSLVGGGANVLTF.

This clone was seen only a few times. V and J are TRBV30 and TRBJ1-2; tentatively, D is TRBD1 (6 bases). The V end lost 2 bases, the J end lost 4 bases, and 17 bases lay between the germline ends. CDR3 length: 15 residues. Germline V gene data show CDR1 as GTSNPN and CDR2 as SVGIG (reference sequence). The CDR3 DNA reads TGTGCCTGGAGTAGGAGGGGGGGCGCGCGCTATGGCTACACCTTC. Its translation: CAWSRRGGARYGYTF.

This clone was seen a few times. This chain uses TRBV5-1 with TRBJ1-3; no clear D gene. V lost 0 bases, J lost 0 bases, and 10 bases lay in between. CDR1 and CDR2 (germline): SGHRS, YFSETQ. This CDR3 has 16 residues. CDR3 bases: TGCGCCAGCAGCTTGGAGAGAGGGAGCTCTGGAAACACCATATATTTT. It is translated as CASSLERGSSGNTIYF.

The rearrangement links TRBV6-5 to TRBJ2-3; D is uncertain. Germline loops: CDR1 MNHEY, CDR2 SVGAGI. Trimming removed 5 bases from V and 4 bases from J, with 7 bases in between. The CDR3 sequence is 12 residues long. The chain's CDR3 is CASSDLADTQYF. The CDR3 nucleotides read TGTGCCAGCAGTGACCTCGCAGATACGCAGTATTTT.

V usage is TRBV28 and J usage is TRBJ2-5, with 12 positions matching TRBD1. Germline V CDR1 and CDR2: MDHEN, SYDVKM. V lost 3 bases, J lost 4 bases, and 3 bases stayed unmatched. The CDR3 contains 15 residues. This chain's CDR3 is CASSFGTGGAETQYF. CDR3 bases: TGTGCCAGCAGTTTTGGGACAGGGGGCGCAGAGACCCAGTACTTC. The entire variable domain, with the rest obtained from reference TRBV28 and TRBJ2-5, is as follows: DVKVTQSSRYLVKRTGEKVFLECVQDMDHENMFWYRQDPGLGLRLIYFSYDVKMKEKGDIPEGYSVSREKKERFSLILESASTNQTSMYLCASSFGTGGAETQYFGPGTRLLVL.

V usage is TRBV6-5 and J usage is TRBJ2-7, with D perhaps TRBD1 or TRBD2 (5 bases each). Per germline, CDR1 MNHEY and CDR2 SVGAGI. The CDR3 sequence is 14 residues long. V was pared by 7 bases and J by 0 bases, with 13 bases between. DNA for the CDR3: TGTGCCAGCACCTCGGGACGGGTCTCCTACGAGCAGTACTTC. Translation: CASTSGRVSYEQYF.

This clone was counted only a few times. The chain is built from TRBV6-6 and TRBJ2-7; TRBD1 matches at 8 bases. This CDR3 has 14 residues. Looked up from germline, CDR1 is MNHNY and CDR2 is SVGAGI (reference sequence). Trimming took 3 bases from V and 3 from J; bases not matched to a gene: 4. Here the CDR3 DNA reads TGTGCCAGCAGTTATGTGACAGGGGTCTACGAGCAGTACTTC. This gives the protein CASSYVTGVYEQYF.

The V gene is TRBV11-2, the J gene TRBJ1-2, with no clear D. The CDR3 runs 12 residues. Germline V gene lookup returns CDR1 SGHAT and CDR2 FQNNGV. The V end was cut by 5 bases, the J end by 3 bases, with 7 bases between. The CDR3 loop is CASSPSDYGYTF. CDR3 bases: TGTGCCAGCAGCCCGAGTGACTATGGCTACACCTTC.

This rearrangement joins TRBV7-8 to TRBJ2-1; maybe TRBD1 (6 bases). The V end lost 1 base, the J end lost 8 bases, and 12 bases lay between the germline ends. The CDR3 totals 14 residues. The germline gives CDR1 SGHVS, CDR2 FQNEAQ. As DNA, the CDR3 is TGTGCCAGCAGCTTAGATTTCAGGGGCGATGAGCAGTTCTTC. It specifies CASSLDFRGDEQFF.

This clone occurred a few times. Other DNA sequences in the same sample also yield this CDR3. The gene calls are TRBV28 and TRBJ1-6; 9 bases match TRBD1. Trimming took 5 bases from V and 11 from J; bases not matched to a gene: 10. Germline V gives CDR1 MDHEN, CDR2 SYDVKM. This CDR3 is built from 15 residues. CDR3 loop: CASSIAGTGWAPLHF. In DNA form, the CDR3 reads TGTGCCAGCAGTATTGCCGGGACAGGGTGGGCACCCCTCCACTTT.

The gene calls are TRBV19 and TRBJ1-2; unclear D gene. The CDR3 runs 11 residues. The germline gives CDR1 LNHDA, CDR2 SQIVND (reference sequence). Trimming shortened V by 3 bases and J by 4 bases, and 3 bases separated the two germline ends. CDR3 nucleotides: TGTGCCAGTAGTATGGGCTATGGCTACACCTTC. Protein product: CASSMGYGYTF. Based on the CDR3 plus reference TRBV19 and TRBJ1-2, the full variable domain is DGGITQSPKYLFRKEGQNVTLSCEQNLNHDAMYWYRQDPGQGLRLIYYSQIVNDFQKGDIAEGYSVSREKKESFPLTVTSAQKNPTAFYLCASSMGYGYTFGSGTRLTVV.

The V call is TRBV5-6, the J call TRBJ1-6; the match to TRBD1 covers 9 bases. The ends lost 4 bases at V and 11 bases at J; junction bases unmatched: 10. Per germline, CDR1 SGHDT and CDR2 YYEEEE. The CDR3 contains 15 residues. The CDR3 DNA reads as TGTGCCAGCAGCATATGGGACAGGGAAGGGACACCCCTCCACTTT. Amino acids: CASSIWDREGTPLHF.

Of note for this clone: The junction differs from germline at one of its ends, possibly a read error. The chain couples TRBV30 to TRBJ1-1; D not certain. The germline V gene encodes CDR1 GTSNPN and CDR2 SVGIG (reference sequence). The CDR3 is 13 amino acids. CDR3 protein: CAWRVLVNTDAFF. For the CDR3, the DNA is TGTGCCTGGAGAGTGCTAGTGAACACTGACGCTTTCTTT.

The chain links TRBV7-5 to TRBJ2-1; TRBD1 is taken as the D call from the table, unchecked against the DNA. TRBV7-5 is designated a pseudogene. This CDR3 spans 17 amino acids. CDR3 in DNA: TGTGCCAGCAGCTTCGGGTTGACAGGGAAGTCCTACAATGAGCAGTTCTTC. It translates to CASSFGLTGKSYNEQFF.

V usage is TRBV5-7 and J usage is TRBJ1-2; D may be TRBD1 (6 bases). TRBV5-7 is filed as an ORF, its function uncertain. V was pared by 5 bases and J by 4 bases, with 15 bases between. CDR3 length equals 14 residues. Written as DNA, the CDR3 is TGTGCCAGCAGTCAGGGGACGCGCGGCTATGGCTACACCTTC. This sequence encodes CASSQGTRGYGYTF.

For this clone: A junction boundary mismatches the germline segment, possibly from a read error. The CDR3 loop reads CASSLAGGVTGELFF. The CDR3 nucleotides read TGCGCCAGCAGCCTAGCGGGGGGGGTCACCGGGGAGCTGTTTTTT. The chain joins TRBV11-1 to TRBJ2-2; 12 bases are shared with TRBD2. Per the germline V gene, CDR1 is SGHAT and CDR2 is FQDESV (reference sequence). The CDR3 extends over 15 amino acids.

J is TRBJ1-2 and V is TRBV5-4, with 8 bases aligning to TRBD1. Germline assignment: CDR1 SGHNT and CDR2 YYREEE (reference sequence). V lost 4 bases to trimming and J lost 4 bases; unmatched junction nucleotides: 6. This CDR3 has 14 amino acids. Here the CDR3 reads CASSLGQGGYGYTF. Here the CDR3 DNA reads TGTGCCAGCAGCCTTGGACAGGGTGGCTATGGCTACACCTTC.

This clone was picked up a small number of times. CDR3 amino acids: CASSLPGGATQYF. CDR3 nucleotides: TGTGCCAGCAGTTTGCCAGGGGGGGCGACCCAGTACTTC. V gene TRBV28 combines with J gene TRBJ2-5; D could derive from TRBD1 or TRBD2 (7 bases each). Germline CDR1 and CDR2: MDHEN and SYDVKM. CDR3 length equals 13 residues. Deletions cut 3 bases from V and 7 bases from J, with 12 bases between.

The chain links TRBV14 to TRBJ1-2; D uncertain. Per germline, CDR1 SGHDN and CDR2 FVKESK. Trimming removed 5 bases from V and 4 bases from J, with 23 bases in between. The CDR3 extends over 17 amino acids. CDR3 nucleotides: TGTGCCAGCAGCGACATGATGCAATCTGGAAAGACCTATGGCTACACCTTC. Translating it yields CASSDMMQSGKTYGYTF.

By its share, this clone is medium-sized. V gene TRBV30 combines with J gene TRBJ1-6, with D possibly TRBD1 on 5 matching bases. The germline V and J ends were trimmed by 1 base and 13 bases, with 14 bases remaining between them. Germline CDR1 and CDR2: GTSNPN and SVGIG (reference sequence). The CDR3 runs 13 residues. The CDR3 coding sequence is TGTGCCTGGAGTGGCGGGACCGTGCTCCCCCTCCACTTT. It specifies CAWSGGTVLPLHF.

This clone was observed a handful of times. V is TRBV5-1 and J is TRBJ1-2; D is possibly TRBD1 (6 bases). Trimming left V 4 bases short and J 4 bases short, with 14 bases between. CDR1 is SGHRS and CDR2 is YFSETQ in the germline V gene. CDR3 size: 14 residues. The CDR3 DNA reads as TGCGCCAGCAGCCCCGGACAGCTTCTCTATGGCTACACCTTC. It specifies CASSPGQLLYGYTF. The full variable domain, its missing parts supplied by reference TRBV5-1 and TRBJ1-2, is KAGVTQTPRYLIKTRGQQVTLSCSPISGHRSVSWYQQTPGQGLQFLFEYFSETQRNKGNFPGRFSGRQFSNSRSEMNVSTLELGDSALYLCASSPGQLLYGYTFGSGTRLTVV.

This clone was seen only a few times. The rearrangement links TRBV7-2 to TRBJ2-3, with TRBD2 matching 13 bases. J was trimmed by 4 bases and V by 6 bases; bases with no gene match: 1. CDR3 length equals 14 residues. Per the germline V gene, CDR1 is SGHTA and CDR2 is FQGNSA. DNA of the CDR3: TGTGCCAGCAGACTAGCGGGGGGGCCAGATACGCAGTATTTT. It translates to CASRLAGGPDTQYF.

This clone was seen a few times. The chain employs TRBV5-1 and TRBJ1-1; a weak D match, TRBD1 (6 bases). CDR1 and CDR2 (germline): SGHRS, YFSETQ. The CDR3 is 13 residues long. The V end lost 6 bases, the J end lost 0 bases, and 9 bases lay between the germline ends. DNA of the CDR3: TGCGCCAGCAACAGGGAGATGAACACTGAAGCTTTCTTT. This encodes CASNREMNTEAFF.